This is a list of T cell receptor beta chains from one sample in a study of T-cell reconstitution after alpha-beta-depleted transplantation in children. A single record per CDR3 protein comes from TCRdb applying MiXCR to the PCR reads. The sample shows more than 450,000 distinct CDR3 sequences, approximately 20% of them seen only once. Material: PBMCs from the stem cell graft donor, obtained from the stem cell graft. The source is a human donor who donated a stem cell graft to a child with acute lymphoblastic leukemia. CDR3s include the opening cysteine and the closing phenylalanine or tryptophan. The D gene is left open where the match is weak. Size values are once, few and many counts, or a class for expanded clones, and some rows have none.

V	D	size	J	CDR3	DNA
TRBV7-3	TRBD1	NA	TRBJ2-1	CASSFLRDRGNNEQFF	TGTGCCAGCAGCTTTCTCCGGGACAGGGGTAACAATGAGCAGTTCTTC
TRBV7-9	NA	NA	TRBJ1-2	CASSLGVRGLDGYTF	TGTGCCAGCAGCTTAGGGGTACGGGGGCTGGATGGCTACACCTTC
TRBV27	NA	NA	TRBJ2-7	CASSLTGLLALGYEQYF	TGTGCCAGCAGTTTAACGGGACTTCTCGCTCTAGGCTACGAGCAGTACTTC
TRBV5-1	NA	few	TRBJ2-1	CASGGEFF	TGCGCCAGCGGAGGGGAGTTCTTC
TRBV5-8	NA	NA	TRBJ1-5	CASSFGGQAINQPQHF	TGTGCCAGCAGCTTTGGAGGGCAGGCTATCAATCAGCCCCAGCATTTT
TRBV5-1	NA	few	TRBJ1-2	CASSFGQDASPNYGYTF	TGCGCCAGCAGCTTTGGTCAGGATGCAAGTCCTAACTATGGCTACACCTTC
TRBV25-1	TRBD1	few	TRBJ1-1	CASKKGANTEAFF	TGTGCCAGCAAGAAGGGGGCGAACACTGAAGCTTTCTTT
TRBV2	TRBD2	once	TRBJ2-3	CASSEKREGLDTQYF	TGTGCCAGCAGTGAGAAGCGGGAGGGCCTAGATACGCAGTATTTT
TRBV12-3/TRBV12-4	TRBD1	few	TRBJ1-6	CASSEPRTGIGRSPLHF	TGTGCCAGCAGTGAGCCCCGGACAGGGATAGGGCGATCACCCCTCCACTTT
TRBV30	NA	few	TRBJ1-2	CAWSARANYGYTF	TGTGCCTGGAGTGCCAGGGCTAACTATGGCTACACCTTC
TRBV12-3/TRBV12-4	TRBD1	NA	TRBJ2-7	CASTLGDSSYEQYF	TGTGCCAGCACCCTCGGGGACAGCTCCTACGAGCAGTACTTC
TRBV18	NA	few	TRBJ2-6	CASSGVLSGANVLTF	TGTGCCAGCTCAGGGGTGCTCTCTGGGGCCAACGTCCTGACTTTC
TRBV7-3	NA	NA	TRBJ2-1	CASSLLRRLRNEQFF	TGTGCCAGCAGCTTATTAAGGAGACTGAGGAATGAGCAGTTCTTC
TRBV7-9	TRBD1	few	TRBJ2-5	CASSSQGAFGETQYF	TGTGCCAGCAGCTCACAGGGGGCATTCGGAGAGACCCAGTACTTC
TRBV29-1	TRBD1	NA	TRBJ2-3	CSVLGQGSADTQYF	TGCAGCGTTCTCGGACAGGGGAGTGCAGATACGCAGTATTTT
TRBV24-1	TRBD2	few	TRBJ2-7	CATSDSPSGSDYEQYF	TGTGCCACCAGTGATTCGCCTAGCGGGAGCGACTACGAGCAGTACTTC
TRBV6-5	NA	NA	TRBJ2-3	CASSSRYGSSTDTQYF	TGTGCCAGCAGTTCCCGCTATGGCTCTAGCACAGATACGCAGTATTTT
TRBV7-2	NA	NA	TRBJ1-5	CASSPGHQPQHF	TGTGCCAGCAGCCCAGGACATCAGCCCCAGCATTTT
TRBV6-1	TRBD1	NA	TRBJ2-1	CASSEDRVSYNEQFF	TGTGCCAGCAGTGAGGACAGGGTGTCCTACAATGAGCAGTTCTTC
TRBV7-2	NA	few	TRBJ1-1	CASSFGVTEAFF	TGTGCCAGCAGCTTCGGAGTCACTGAAGCTTTCTTT
TRBV11-2	NA	NA	TRBJ1-1	CVSSPRTVLNPEAFF	TGTGTCAGCAGCCCCCGGACGGTGCTTAACCCTGAAGCTTTCTTT
TRBV7-9	NA	few	TRBJ2-7	CASRHGASSYEQYF	TGTGCCAGCAGGCACGGGGCCAGCTCCTACGAGCAGTACTTC
TRBV7-3	TRBD1	NA	TRBJ2-3	CASSGQGRADTQYF	TGTGCCAGCAGCGGACAGGGGAGGGCAGATACGCAGTATTTT
TRBV15	NA	NA	TRBJ2-3	CATRGSRQGTDTQYF	TGTGCCACCAGGGGGTCCCGACAGGGCACAGATACGCAGTATTTT
TRBV27	NA	few	TRBJ2-1	CASSLHRPLLNEQFF	TGTGCCAGCAGTTTACACCGGCCCTTACTGAATGAGCAGTTCTTC
TRBV6-5	TRBD1	few	TRBJ1-5	CASSTRQGISNQPQHF	TGTGCCAGCAGTACCCGACAGGGGATTAGCAATCAGCCCCAGCATTTT
TRBV20-1	TRBD2	few	TRBJ2-5	CSARVAGVETQYF	TGCAGTGCTAGAGTCGCGGGAGTAGAGACCCAGTACTTC
TRBV6-5	TRBD2	few	TRBJ2-7	CASSYRGLAAARGHVQYF	TGTGCCAGCAGTTACAGGGGACTAGCGGCTGCTAGGGGGCACGTGCAGTACTTC
TRBV12-3/TRBV12-4	TRBD2	NA	TRBJ2-3	CASRTSGATRRTDTQYF	TGTGCCAGCAGGACTAGCGGGGCTACCCGACGCACAGATACGCAGTATTTT
TRBV10-2	TRBD1	NA	TRBJ1-6	CASSGTGNNSPLHF	TGCGCCAGCAGTGGGACAGGGAATAATTCACCCCTCCACTTT
TRBV29-1	TRBD2	few	TRBJ2-1	CSVEDGLAGYNEQFF	TGCAGCGTTGAAGATGGCCTAGCGGGTTACAATGAGCAGTTCTTC
TRBV7-8	NA	few	TRBJ2-1	CASSLARVAGRLGNEQFF	TGTGCCAGCAGCTTAGCAAGGGTAGCAGGCCGATTGGGCAATGAGCAGTTCTTC